The subject of this entry is one T cell receptor (beta chain). V was shortened by 6 bases and J by 5 bases, with 10 bases between the two germline ends. The length of the CDR3 is 12 residues. Per germline, CDR1 SNHLY and CDR2 FYNNEI. The record originates from a study of blood T cell repertoires in COVID-19. About the research overall: Donors in the United States, Italy and Spain gave samples during acute or convalescent COVID-19. PBMCs, B-cell-depleted T cells, or T cells were the source of the cDNA or gDNA that made up the material.

Authors' analysis steps: Using reference gene primer amplification, nucleated cell counts were estimated. Profiled with immunoSEQ multiplex PCR; TCRdb holds only in-frame clones, not every one. D and trimming come from the DNA, and the V and J calls and clone size come from that table. The sample records some 150,000 clones, about 80% being singletons. Sequenced input: peripheral blood. This TCR derives from a human donor in a cohort sampled during active COVID-19. The genes are TRBV2 and TRBJ1-2; the D is unclear. CDR3 region: CASSPSVYGYTF. CDR3 DNA: TGTGCCAGCAGCCCCTCCGTTTATGGCTACACCTTC.